These 30 T cell receptor beta chains share one sample of origin, sequenced in a study. Via MiXCR, TCRdb re-called the RT-PCR reads, giving one row per CDR3 protein. The sample consists of about 680,000 distinct CDR3 sequences, 13% to 15% of them appearing once. The sample comprised memory CD4+ T cells from blood. Receptor source: a female donor in good health, serving as a healthy control.

The sample holds a few counts of this clonotype. The chain couples TRBV20-1 to TRBJ2-7, with 7 positions matching TRBD1. The CDR3 consists of 15 residues. J was trimmed by 1 base and V by 3 bases; bases with no gene match: 9. The germline V gene encodes CDR1 DFQATT and CDR2 SNEGSKA (reference sequence). DNA of the CDR3: TGCAGTGCTAGGGGTGGGACAGCGAGGTCCTACGAGCAGTACTTC. Amino acid sequence: CSARGGTARSYEQYF.

The rearrangement uses TRBV6-1 and TRBJ1-6; 7 nucleotides match TRBD1. The CDR3 spans 15 residues. CDR1 MNHNS and CDR2 SASEGT come from the germline V gene. V was pared by 7 bases and J by 7 bases, with 10 bases of the junction left unmatched. The CDR3 loop is CASTSRTGENSPLHF. The CDR3 DNA follows: TGTGCCAGCACTAGCCGGACAGGTGAAAATTCACCCCTCCACTTT.

There are a few counts of this clonotype. The chain recombines TRBV19 with TRBJ1-2; possible D gene TRBD1, 6 bases. Germline V gene sequence: CDR1 LNHDA, CDR2 SQIVND (reference sequence). This CDR3 contains 14 residues. The CDR3 sequence: CAPPGRGRNYGYTF. The DNA for the CDR3 is TGTGCTCCCCCGGGCAGGGGCCGTAACTATGGCTACACCTTC. Complete variable domain (other parts from reference TRBV19 and TRBJ1-2): DGGITQSPKYLFRKEGQNVTLSCEQNLNHDAMYWYRQDPGQGLRLIYYSQIVNDFQKGDIAEGYSVSREKKESFPLTVTSAQKNPTAFYLCAPPGRGRNYGYTFGSGTRLTVV.

The genes are TRBV20-1 and TRBJ2-7, with 8 bases lining up with TRBD2. This CDR3 spans 14 amino acids. V was clipped by 1 base and J by 6 bases; unmatched bases: 8. Germline loops: CDR1 DFQATT, CDR2 SNEGSKA (reference sequence). The CDR3: CSARVGSGISEQYF. For the CDR3, the DNA is TGCAGTGCTAGAGTTGGTAGCGGGATCAGCGAGCAGTACTTC.

The rearrangement joins TRBV7-2 to TRBJ2-2; no definite D call. Germline values: CDR1 SGHTA, CDR2 FQGNSA. The CDR3 is made up of 16 amino acids. V lost 1 base and J 4 bases, leaving 13 bases between the germline ends. In nucleotides, the CDR3 is TGTGCCAGCAGCTTAGGGCTTATGGGGTTCACCGGGGAGCTGTTTTTT. This gives the protein CASSLGLMGFTGELFF. Variable domain in full (rest from reference TRBV7-2 and TRBJ2-2): GAGVSQSPSNKVTEKGKDVELRCDPISGHTALYWYRQSLGQGLEFLIYFQGNSAPDKSGLPSDRFSAERTGGSVSTLTIQRTQQEDSAVYLCASSLGLMGFTGELFFGEGSRLTVL.

This clonotype was observed a few times. V is TRBV10-3 and J is TRBJ1-2; 9 bases match TRBD1. The CDR3 runs to 15 residues. J gave up 4 bases and V 6 bases, and 9 bases lay outside the gene matches. Germline V gives CDR1 ENHRY, CDR2 SYGVKD. In DNA form, the CDR3 reads TGTGCCATCAGGCCGGGACAGGGATCCGGCTATGGCTACACCTTC. Translated: CAIRPGQGSGYGYTF.

The V and J genes are TRBV6-6 and TRBJ2-3, with TRBD1 identical over 7 bases. The CDR3 covers 15 residues. Germline V gives CDR1 MNHNY, CDR2 SVGAGI (reference sequence). V lost 4 bases to trimming and J lost 1 base; unmatched junction nucleotides: 5. CDR3 nucleotides: TGTGCCAGCAGTTCGGTGCAGGGGGGCACAGATACGCAGTATTTT. It codes for CASSSVQGGTDTQYF.

V gene TRBV28 combines with J gene TRBJ2-5; 10 bases match TRBD1. With V trimmed by 5 bases and J by 5 bases, 11 bases remained unmatched. The length of the CDR3 is 16 residues. Germline V gene sequence: CDR1 MDHEN, CDR2 SYDVKM. DNA for the CDR3: TGTGCCAGCAGTACCAGGACAGGGGGAATTTTTGAGACCCAGTACTTC. Protein: CASSTRTGGIFETQYF.

The CDR3 sequence is CSASVPDIKRETQYF. Written as DNA, the CDR3 is TGCAGTGCTAGCGTCCCGGACATCAAGAGGGAGACCCAGTACTTC. V usage is TRBV20-1 and J usage is TRBJ2-5; D perhaps matches TRBD1 (5 bases). From germline, CDR1 is DFQATT and CDR2 SNEGSKA (reference sequence). The CDR3 is made up of 15 amino acids. The germline V and J ends were trimmed by 3 bases and 5 bases, with 19 bases remaining between them.

This clonotype was observed a few times. The chain joins TRBV2 to TRBJ2-3, with a possible D match to TRBD1 (6 bases). Germline lookup yields CDR1 SNHLY and CDR2 FYNNEI. The CDR3 loop spans 15 amino acids. Trimming stripped 7 bases from V and 2 bases from J, with 16 bases between. CDR3 in DNA: TGTGCCAGCAACTTTATCGACAGGCTCACAGATACGCAGTATTTT. Translation gives CASNFIDRLTDTQYF.

This clonotype has only a few counts. The genes are TRBV5-1 and TRBJ1-3; 9 bases fit TRBD1. With 4 bases clipped from V and 1 base from J, the junction kept 15 bases outside the gene matches. Germline values: CDR1 SGHRS, CDR2 YFSETQ. This CDR3 has 19 residues. This chain's CDR3 is CASSTEPGQGKGSGNTIYF. The CDR3 bases are TGCGCCAGCAGCACAGAACCGGGACAGGGAAAAGGTTCTGGAAACACCATATATTTT.

This clonotype has a count of ten or more. The chain recombines TRBV12-3 or TRBV12-4 with TRBJ1-4; no firm D call. This CDR3 comprises 13 residues. The V end was cut by 4 bases, the J end by 3 bases, with 6 bases between. The CDR3 sequence is CASSYNANEKLFF. As DNA, the CDR3 is TGTGCCAGCAGTTATAACGCTAATGAAAAACTGTTTTTT.

The table lists this clonotype with many counts. The chain employs TRBV5-1 and TRBJ2-7; the D is unclear. There are 11 residues in the CDR3. Trimming removed 0 bases from V and 7 bases from J, with 5 bases in between. The germline V gene has CDR1 SGHRS and CDR2 YFSETQ. For the CDR3, the DNA is TGCGCCAGCAGCTTGGTCGGGGAGCAGTACTTC. It yields the protein CASSLVGEQYF.

This clonotype has more than one count but fewer than ten. This rearrangement joins TRBV29-1 to TRBJ2-1; weak D call: TRBD2 (5 bases). This CDR3 region has 12 residues. Germline V gene data show CDR1 as SQVTM and CDR2 as ANQGSEA. Trimming pared 7 bases from V and 12 bases from J, leaving 19 bases between. The CDR3 here is CSATPLEGRQFF. Here the CDR3 DNA reads TGCAGCGCAACACCCCTCGAAGGGAGGCAGTTCTTC.

This clonotype was seen at least ten times. This chain joins TRBV20-1 and TRBJ2-3; 8 bases match TRBD2. The germline V gene encodes CDR1 DFQATT and CDR2 SNEGSKA (reference sequence). This CDR3 spans 13 amino acids. Trimming removed 3 bases from V and 6 bases from J; junction bases left unmatched: 5. The CDR3 reads CSARGGRRDTQYF. Here the CDR3 DNA reads TGCAGTGCTAGGGGCGGGAGGAGGGATACGCAGTATTTT.

The chain recombines TRBV9 with TRBJ2-5; tentative D call: TRBD2 (6 bases). Germline V gives CDR1 SGDLS, CDR2 YYNGEE. Trimming left V 4 bases short and J 3 bases short, with 19 bases between. CDR3 length: 16 amino acids. CDR3 DNA sequence: TGTGCCAGCAGCCTCGGACTAACCAACCAGGAAGAGACCCAGTACTTC. Translation: CASSLGLTNQEETQYF.

This clonotype showed up many times. The rearrangement links TRBV29-1 to TRBJ2-3; D unclear. The germline CDR1 and CDR2 sequences are SQVTM and ANQGSEA. The ends were cut back, 7 bases at V and 2 bases at J, with 10 bases in the middle. The CDR3 length is 12 residues. CDR3 bases: TGCAGCGCCTCTCTATACACAGATACGCAGTATTTT. Translation gives CSASLYTDTQYF.

This clonotype is medium-sized. CDR3 bases: TGCAGCACTGGACTAGCGACAGATACGCAGTATTTT. It translates to CSTGLATDTQYF. The chain employs TRBV29-1 and TRBJ2-3, with 9 bases aligning to TRBD2. This CDR3 spans 12 amino acids. Germline trimming cut 8 bases from V and 3 bases from J; bases unmatched to any gene: 3. Germline lookup yields CDR1 SQVTM and CDR2 ANQGSEA.

The chain recombines TRBV5-1 with TRBJ1-2; D is unresolved. Germline-derived CDR1 and CDR2 are SGHRS and YFSETQ. V gave up 1 base and J gave up 3 bases, with 10 bases separating them. CDR3 length equals 14 residues. As DNA, the CDR3 is TGCGCCAGCAGCTTGTTTGGGGTAGACTATGGCTACACCTTC. It translates to CASSLFGVDYGYTF. Full variable domain (rest looked up from reference TRBV5-1 and TRBJ1-2): KAGVTQTPRYLIKTRGQQVTLSCSPISGHRSVSWYQQTPGQGLQFLFEYFSETQRNKGNFPGRFSGRQFSNSRSEMNVSTLELGDSALYLCASSLFGVDYGYTFGSGTRLTVV.

This clonotype was seen more than once but under ten times. The gene calls are TRBV28 and TRBJ2-5; D not resolved. The CDR3 has 15 amino acids. With 5 bases removed from V and 3 bases from J, the gap between germline ends came to 16 bases. CDR1 is MDHEN and CDR2 is SYDVKM in the germline V gene. In DNA form, the CDR3 reads TGTGCCAGCAGTACCGCCCAAGGGCTGGAAGAGACCCAGTACTTC. It translates to CASSTAQGLEETQYF.

This clonotype was detected only a few times. This chain uses TRBV10-3 with TRBJ1-5; D is possibly TRBD1 (6 bases). V was clipped by 2 bases and J by 1 base, with 12 bases between them. The germline gives CDR1 ENHRY, CDR2 SYGVKD. The CDR3 has 16 amino acids. CDR3 nucleotides: TGTGCCATCAGTGAGGCGCCAGGGGTGAGCAATCAGCCCCAGCATTTT. This translates into CAISEAPGVSNQPQHF.

This clonotype was seen only a few times. The V gene is TRBV24-1, the J gene TRBJ2-1, with 11 bases matching TRBD2. Germline lookup yields CDR1 KGHDR and CDR2 SFDVKD. The CDR3 has 15 residues. V shed 2 bases, J shed 7 bases, and the junction held 3 bases outside the gene matches. Here the CDR3 reads CATSDSSGGPNEQFF. The CDR3 DNA reads TGTGCCACCAGTGATTCTAGCGGGGGGCCGAATGAGCAGTTCTTC.

The table lists this clonotype with many counts. The genes are TRBV10-3 and TRBJ2-1; weak D call: TRBD1 (5 bases). The V end was cut by 3 bases, the J end by 4 bases, with 7 bases between. Germline lookup yields CDR1 ENHRY and CDR2 SYGVKD. The CDR3 extends over 13 amino acids. CDR3 loop: CAISERTYNEQFF. The DNA of the CDR3 is TGTGCCATCAGTGAAAGGACATACAATGAGCAGTTCTTC.

This clonotype was seen more than once but under ten times. V and J are TRBV6-5 and TRBJ2-2; TRBD2 aligns across 10 bases. The germline CDR1 and CDR2 sequences are MNHEY and SVGAGI. J gave up 4 bases and V 7 bases, and 18 bases lay outside the gene matches. The CDR3 contains 19 residues. CDR3 loop: CASTQSGTSVVIGTGELFF. CDR3 sequence (DNA): TGTGCCAGCACCCAATCCGGGACTAGCGTTGTTATCGGCACCGGGGAGCTGTTTTTT.

This clonotype has just a few counts. The chain has TRBV20-1 and TRBJ2-5; maybe TRBD1 (5 bases). Germline V gene data show CDR1 as DFQATT and CDR2 as SNEGSKA (reference sequence). CDR3 size: 13 residues. Trimming cost V 3 bases and J 1 base, with 9 bases left between them. This chain's CDR3 is CSARGPGQETQYF. CDR3 sequence (DNA): TGCAGTGCTAGGGGGCCCGGCCAAGAGACCCAGTACTTC.

The rearrangement links TRBV7-9 to TRBJ2-7; D unclear. Germline V gene sequence: CDR1 SEHNR, CDR2 FQNEAQ (reference sequence). The CDR3 runs to 12 residues. Trimming removed 3 bases from V and 6 bases from J, with 9 bases in between. CDR3 coding DNA: TGTGCCAGCAGCTTTCTGGAAGGCGAGCAGTACTTC. Its protein is CASSFLEGEQYF.

This clonotype was picked up many times. The chain employs TRBV6-5 and TRBJ2-7; a weak D match, TRBD1 (6 bases). CDR3 length equals 11 residues. From germline, CDR1 is MNHEY and CDR2 SVGAGI. V lost 4 bases and J lost 10, with 11 bases in between. The CDR3: CASSLGAFQYF. For the CDR3, the DNA is TGTGCCAGCAGTTTGGGGGCCTTCCAGTACTTC.

This clonotype appeared many times. CDR3 nucleotide sequence: TGTGCCAGCAGTCCCCGAGGATCGAGCTCCTACGAGCAGTACTTC. Its protein product is CASSPRGSSSYEQYF. The chain carries TRBV27 and TRBJ2-7; D is uncertain. The germline V gene encodes CDR1 MNHEY and CDR2 SMNVEV (reference sequence). V lost 5 bases and J 0 bases, leaving 14 bases between the germline ends. The CDR3 is made up of 15 amino acids.

V usage is TRBV9 and J usage is TRBJ1-4; tentative D call: TRBD1 (5 bases). CDR3 length equals 9 residues. From germline, CDR1 is SGDLS and CDR2 YYNGEE. The CDR3 loop reads CAEGEKLFF. CDR3 nucleotide sequence: TGTGCGGAGGGGGAAAAACTGTTTTTT.

This clonotype has a handful of counts. The chain couples TRBV7-6 to TRBJ2-3; D is uncertain. This CDR3 is 14 amino acids long. Germline V CDR1 and CDR2: SGHVS, FNYEAQ. V gave up 3 bases and J gave up 2 bases, with 9 bases separating them. The CDR3 DNA sequence: TGTGCCAGCAGCTTGGGGTTAACCACAGATACGCAGTATTTT. Protein: CASSLGLTTDTQYF.